The next 17 T cell receptor beta chains were all read from a single sample in a study of T cell repertoires in cytomegalovirus infection. These TCRs' antigens remain unknown. TCRdb ran MiXCR on the reads and lists one entry per CDR3 protein. The sample yields approximately 910,000 distinct CDR3 sequences, 31% seen once. This material consisted of cultured CD8+ T cells from PBMCs, taken from culture after CMV antigen stimulation. Receptor source: a human donor in good health (CMV status not recorded). Some clones in this sample may be carry-over from other donors' samples.

This clonotype was seen once. The CDR3 nucleotides read TGTGCCACACAGGGAAAGTATGGCTACACCTTC. It specifies CATQGKYGYTF. The chain recombines TRBV2 with TRBJ1-2, with TRBD1 as a possible D gene (6 bases). Trimming removed 10 bases from V and 5 bases from J, with 11 bases in between. The CDR3 is made up of 11 amino acids. CDR1 is SNHLY and CDR2 is FYNNEI in the germline V gene.

The chain joins TRBV6-6 to TRBJ2-2; TRBD1 agrees at 7 bases. Germline V gene data show CDR1 as MNHNY and CDR2 as SVGAGI (reference sequence). The CDR3 runs 14 residues. V was clipped by 4 bases and J by 6 bases; unmatched bases: 5. CDR3 DNA sequence: TGTGCCAGCAGTTCTCGGACAGGCTCCGGGGAGCTGTTTTTT. Protein: CASSSRTGSGELFF.

The chain uses TRBV7-6 and TRBJ2-7, with D perhaps matching TRBD1 or TRBD2 (6 bases each). This CDR3 has 17 amino acids. V was cut by 4 bases and J by 2 bases, with 21 bases left in between. From germline, CDR1 is SGHVS and CDR2 FNYEAQ. CDR3 amino acids: CASSSIMGGLIPYEQYF. Written as DNA, the CDR3 is TGTGCCAGCAGCTCAATAATGGGGGGCCTCATACCCTACGAGCAGTACTTC.

A few counts support this clonotype. V gene TRBV6-2 or TRBV6-3 combines with J gene TRBJ1-1, with 7 nucleotides matching TRBD1. Germline assignment: CDR1 MNHEY and CDR2 SVGEGT. Trimming cost V 9 bases and J 1 base; bases outside gene matches: 5. This CDR3 contains 13 residues. CDR3 loop: CASTDRANTEAFF. The CDR3 DNA follows: TGTGCCAGTACTGACAGGGCGAACACTGAAGCTTTCTTT.

The table lists this clonotype with many counts. The rearrangement links TRBV10-3 to TRBJ1-1, with D tentatively TRBD1 (6 bases). Trimming shortened V by 6 bases and J by 4 bases, and 21 bases separated the two germline ends. Germline V lookup: CDR1 ENHRY, CDR2 SYGVKD. The CDR3 runs 16 residues. DNA for the CDR3: TGTGCCATCAGGGGACAAGTCGGAGAGCGCAGCACTGAAGCTTTCTTT. Encoded protein: CAIRGQVGERSTEAFF.

V gene TRBV19 combines with J gene TRBJ2-3; 7 bases align to TRBD2. Looked up from germline, CDR1 is LNHDA and CDR2 is SQIVND (reference sequence). The CDR3 loop spans 15 amino acids. Trimming cost V 7 bases and J 2 bases; bases outside gene matches: 9. CDR3 coding DNA: TGTGCCAGTAAGTTGGCCGGACTAGACACAGATACGCAGTATTTT. Amino acids: CASKLAGLDTDTQYF. The entire variable domain, with the rest obtained from reference TRBV19 and TRBJ2-3, is as follows: DGGITQSPKYLFRKEGQNVTLSCEQNLNHDAMYWYRQDPGQGLRLIYYSQIVNDFQKGDIAEGYSVSREKKESFPLTVTSAQKNPTAFYLCASKLAGLDTDTQYFGPGTRLTVL.

This clonotype was picked up a small number of times. The rearrangement links TRBV28 to TRBJ2-7, with TRBD1 matching over 8 bases. The junction had 8 bases not matched to a gene; V was cut back by 6 bases and J by 1 base. This CDR3 has 15 residues. From germline, CDR1 is MDHEN and CDR2 SYDVKM. CDR3 sequence (DNA): TGTGCCAGCAGCCCCGACAGGGGTCCGTCCTACGAGCAGTACGTC. The encoded protein is CASSPDRGPSYEQYV.

V gene TRBV7-8 combines with J gene TRBJ1-5; unclear D gene. The V and J ends lost 3 bases and 2 bases respectively, with 14 bases between them. CDR3 length equals 16 residues. Germline V gene sequence: CDR1 SGHVS, CDR2 FQNEAQ. Written as DNA, the CDR3 is TGTGCCAGCAGCTTGGACCCGGTTCGTCGCAATCAGCCCCAGCATTTT. Its protein is CASSLDPVRRNQPQHF.

Written as DNA, the CDR3 is TGTGCCAGCAAACGGGTGGGAAACACTGAAGCTTTCTTT. Protein product: CASKRVGNTEAFF. The J gene is TRBJ1-1, the V gene TRBV6-2 or TRBV6-3, with unresolved D. Trimming took 7 bases from V and 2 from J, leaving 11 bases between them. The germline V gene has CDR1 MNHEY and CDR2 SVGEGT. The CDR3 consists of 13 residues.

This chain joins TRBV7-9 and TRBJ1-2; D unclear. V shed 7 bases and J shed 4 bases, with 13 bases lying between them. The CDR3 length is 13 residues. Germline CDR1 reads SEHNR; CDR2 reads FQNEAQ (reference sequence). The CDR3 DNA follows: TGTGCCAGCATCCTTGACCGCCCCTATGGCTACACCTTC. This translates into CASILDRPYGYTF.

The V and J genes are TRBV7-9 and TRBJ2-5; tentatively, D is TRBD2 (5 bases). The CDR3 sequence is 16 residues long. Trimming stripped 5 bases from V and 5 bases from J, with 21 bases between. Germline V gene data show CDR1 as SEHNR and CDR2 as FQNEAQ (reference sequence). In DNA, the CDR3 is TGTGCCAGCAGCCCTAGTGTGGCCCTAGCTTCCGAGACCCAGTACTTC. Protein product: CASSPSVALASETQYF.

The chain couples TRBV7-6 to TRBJ2-1; the match to TRBD1 covers 7 bases. CDR1 SGHVS and CDR2 FNYEAQ come from the germline V gene. J lost 15 bases, V lost 5 bases, and 10 bases had no gene match. The CDR3 contains 12 residues. This CDR3 is CASSAGTAPSFF. The CDR3 DNA reads TGTGCCAGCAGCGCCGGGACAGCGCCCTCGTTCTTC.

V gene TRBV12-3 or TRBV12-4 combines with J gene TRBJ1-6; D not resolved. The CDR3 runs 16 residues. Trimming shortened V by 5 bases and J by 3 bases, and 14 bases separated the two germline ends. CDR3 protein: CASSAFDKFYNSPLHF. As DNA, the CDR3 is TGTGCCAGCAGTGCTTTCGACAAGTTCTATAATTCACCCCTCCACTTT.

The V and J genes are TRBV29-1 and TRBJ2-3, with D hard to call. In germline, CDR1 is SQVTM, CDR2 ANQGSEA. CDR3 length equals 15 residues. The V and J ends lost 3 bases and 7 bases respectively, with 20 bases between them. The CDR3 bases are TGCAGCGTTGACACCTCCGAAGTCGATCAACATACGCAGTATTTT. Protein product: CSVDTSEVDQHTQYF.

The genes are TRBV6-1 and TRBJ2-7; 14 positions agree with TRBD2. The CDR3 sequence is 16 residues long. Germline CDR1 is MNHNS and CDR2 is SASEGT. Trimming cost V 6 bases and J 5 bases; bases outside gene matches: 9. The CDR3 is CASSPTSGGVSDEQYV. CDR3 DNA sequence: TGTGCCAGCAGCCCGACTAGCGGGGGGGTTAGCGACGAGCAGTACGTC.

The table lists this clonotype with a few counts. The rearrangement joins TRBV7-9 to TRBJ1-2; TRBD1 might be the D (6 bases). Germline V gene sequence: CDR1 SEHNR, CDR2 FQNEAQ (reference sequence). Trimming took 5 bases from V and 4 from J, leaving 11 bases between them. The CDR3 runs 13 residues. CDR3 sequence reads: CASSTQGFYGYTF. The DNA for the CDR3 is TGTGCCAGCAGCACACAGGGATTCTATGGCTACACCTTC.

There are a few counts of this clonotype. This chain links TRBV9 with TRBJ2-6; D perhaps matches TRBD1 (6 bases). The length of the CDR3 is 19 residues. The V gene's germline CDR1 is SGDLS and CDR2 YYNGEE. V lost 3 bases and J lost 0, with 19 bases in between. CDR3 bases: TGTGCCAGCAGCGGGCCCCGGGACATCGCCCCCTCTGGGGCCAACGTCCTGACTTTC. Translating it yields CASSGPRDIAPSGANVLTF.